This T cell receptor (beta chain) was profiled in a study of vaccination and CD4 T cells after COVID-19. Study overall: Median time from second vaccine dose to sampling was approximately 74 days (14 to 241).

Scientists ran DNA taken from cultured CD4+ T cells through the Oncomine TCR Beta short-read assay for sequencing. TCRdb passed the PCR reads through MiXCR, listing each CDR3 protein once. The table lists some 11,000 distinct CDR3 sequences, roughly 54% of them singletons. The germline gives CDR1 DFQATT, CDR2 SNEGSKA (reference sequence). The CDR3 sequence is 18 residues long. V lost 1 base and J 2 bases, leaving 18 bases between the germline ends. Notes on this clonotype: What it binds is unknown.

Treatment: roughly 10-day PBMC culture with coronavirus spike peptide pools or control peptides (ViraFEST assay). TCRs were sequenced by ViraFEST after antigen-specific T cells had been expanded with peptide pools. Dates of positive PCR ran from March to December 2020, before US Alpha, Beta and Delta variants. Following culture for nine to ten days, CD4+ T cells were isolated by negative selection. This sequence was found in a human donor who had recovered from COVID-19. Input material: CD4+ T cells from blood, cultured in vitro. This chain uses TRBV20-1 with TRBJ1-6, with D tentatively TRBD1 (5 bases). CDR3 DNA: TGCAGTGCTAGAGCCCAAGGACGGGGGTCCCCCTATAATTCACCCCTCCACTTT. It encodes CSARAQGRGSPYNSPLHF.